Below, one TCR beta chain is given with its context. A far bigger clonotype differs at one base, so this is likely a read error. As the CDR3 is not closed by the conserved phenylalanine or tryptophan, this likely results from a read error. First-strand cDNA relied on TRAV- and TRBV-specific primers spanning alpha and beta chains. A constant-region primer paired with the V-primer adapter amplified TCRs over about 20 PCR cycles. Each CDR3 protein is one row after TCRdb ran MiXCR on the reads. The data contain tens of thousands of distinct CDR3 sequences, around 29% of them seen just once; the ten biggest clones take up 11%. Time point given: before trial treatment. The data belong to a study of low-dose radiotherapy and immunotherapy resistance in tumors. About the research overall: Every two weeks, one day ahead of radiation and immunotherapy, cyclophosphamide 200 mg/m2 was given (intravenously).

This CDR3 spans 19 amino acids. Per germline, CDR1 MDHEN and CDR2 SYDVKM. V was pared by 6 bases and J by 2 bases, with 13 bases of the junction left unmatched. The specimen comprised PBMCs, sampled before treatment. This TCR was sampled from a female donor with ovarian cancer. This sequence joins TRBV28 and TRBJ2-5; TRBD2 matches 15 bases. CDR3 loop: CASSLDPPGLAGGQETQYL. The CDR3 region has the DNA TGTGCCAGCAGCTTAGATCCCCCTGGACTAGCGGGGGGGCAAGAGACCCAGTACCTC.